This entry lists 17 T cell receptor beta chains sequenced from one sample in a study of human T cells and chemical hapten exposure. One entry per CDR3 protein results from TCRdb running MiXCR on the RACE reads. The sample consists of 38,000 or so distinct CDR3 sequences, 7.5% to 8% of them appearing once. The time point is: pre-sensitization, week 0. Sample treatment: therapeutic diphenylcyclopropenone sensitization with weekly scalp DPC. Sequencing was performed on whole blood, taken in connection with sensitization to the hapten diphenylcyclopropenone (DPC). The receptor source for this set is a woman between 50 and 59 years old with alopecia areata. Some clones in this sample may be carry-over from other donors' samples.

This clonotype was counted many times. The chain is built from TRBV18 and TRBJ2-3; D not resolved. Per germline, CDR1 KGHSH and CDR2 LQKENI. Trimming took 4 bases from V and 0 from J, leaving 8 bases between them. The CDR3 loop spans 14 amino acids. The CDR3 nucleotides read TGTGCCAGCTCACTGTACAGCAGCACAGATACGCAGTATTTT. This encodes CASSLYSSTDTQYF. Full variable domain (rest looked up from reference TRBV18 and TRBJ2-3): NAGVMQNPRHLVRRRGQEARLRCSPMKGHSHVYWYRQLPEEGLKFMVYLQKENIIDESGMPKERFSAEFPKEGPSILRIQQVVRGDSAAYFCASSLYSSTDTQYFGPGTRLTVL.

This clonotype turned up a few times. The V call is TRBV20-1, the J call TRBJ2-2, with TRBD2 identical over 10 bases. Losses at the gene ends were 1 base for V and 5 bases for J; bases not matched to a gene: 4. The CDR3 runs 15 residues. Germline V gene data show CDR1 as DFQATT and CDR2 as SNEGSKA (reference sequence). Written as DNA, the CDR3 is TGCAGTGCTAGAGTTCTAGCGGGAGATACCGGGGAGCTGTTTTTT. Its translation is CSARVLAGDTGELFF.

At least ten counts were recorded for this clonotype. The CDR3 nucleotides are TGTGCCAGCAGGGACCTCCCTCAGCCCCAGCATTTT. This codes for CASRDLPQPQHF. The chain combines TRBV6-1 with TRBJ1-5; D unclear. This CDR3 contains 12 residues. CDR1 and CDR2 (germline): MNHNS, SASEGT. Trimming left V 6 bases short and J 6 bases short, with 9 bases between.

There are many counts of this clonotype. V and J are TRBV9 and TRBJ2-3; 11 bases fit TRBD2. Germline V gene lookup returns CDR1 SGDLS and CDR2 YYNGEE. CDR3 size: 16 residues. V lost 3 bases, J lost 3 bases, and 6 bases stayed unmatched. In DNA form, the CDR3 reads TGTGCCAGCAGCGCCACTAGCGGGGGACCTACAGATACGCAGTATTTT. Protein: CASSATSGGPTDTQYF.

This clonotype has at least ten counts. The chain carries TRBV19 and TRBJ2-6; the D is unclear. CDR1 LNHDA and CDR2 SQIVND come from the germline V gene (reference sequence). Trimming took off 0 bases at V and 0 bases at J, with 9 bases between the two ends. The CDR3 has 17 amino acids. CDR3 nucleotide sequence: TGTGCCAGTAGTATAGATCGCGTCCTCTCTGGGGCCAACGTCCTGACTTTC. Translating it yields CASSIDRVLSGANVLTF.

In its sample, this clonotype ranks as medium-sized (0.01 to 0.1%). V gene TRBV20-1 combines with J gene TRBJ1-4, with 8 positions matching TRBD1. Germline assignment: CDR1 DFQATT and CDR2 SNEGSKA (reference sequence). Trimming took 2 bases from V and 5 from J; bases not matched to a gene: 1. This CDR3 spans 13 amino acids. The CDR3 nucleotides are TGCAGTGCTAGAACAGGGGGAAATGAAAAACTGTTTTTT. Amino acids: CSARTGGNEKLFF.

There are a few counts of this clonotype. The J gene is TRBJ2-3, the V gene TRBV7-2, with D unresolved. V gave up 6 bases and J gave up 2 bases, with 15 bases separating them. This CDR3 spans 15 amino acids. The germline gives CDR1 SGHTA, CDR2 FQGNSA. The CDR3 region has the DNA TGTGCCAGCAGGGTGAGCCGGCTAGTCACAGATACGCAGTATTTT. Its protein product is CASRVSRLVTDTQYF. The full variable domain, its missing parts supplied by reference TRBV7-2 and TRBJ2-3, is GAGVSQSPSNKVTEKGKDVELRCDPISGHTALYWYRQSLGQGLEFLIYFQGNSAPDKSGLPSDRFSAERTGGSVSTLTIQRTQQEDSAVYLCASRVSRLVTDTQYFGPGTRLTVL.

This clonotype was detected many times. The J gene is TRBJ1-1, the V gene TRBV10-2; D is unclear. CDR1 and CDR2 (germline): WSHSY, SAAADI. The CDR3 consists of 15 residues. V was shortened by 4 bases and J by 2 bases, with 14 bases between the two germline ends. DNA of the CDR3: TGCGCCAGCAGTGGGTCAGCCCGATCTAACACTGAAGCTTTCTTT. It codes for CASSGSARSNTEAFF.

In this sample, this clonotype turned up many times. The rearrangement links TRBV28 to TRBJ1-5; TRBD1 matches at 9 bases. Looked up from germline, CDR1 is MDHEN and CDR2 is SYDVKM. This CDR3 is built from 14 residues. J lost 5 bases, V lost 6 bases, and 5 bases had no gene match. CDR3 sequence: CASRRGQGHQPQHF. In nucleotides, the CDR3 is TGTGCCAGCAGGAGGGGACAGGGTCATCAGCCCCAGCATTTT.

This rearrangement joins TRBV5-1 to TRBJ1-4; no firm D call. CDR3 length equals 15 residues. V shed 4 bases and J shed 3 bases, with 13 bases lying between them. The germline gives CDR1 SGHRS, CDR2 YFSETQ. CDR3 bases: TGCGCCAGCAGCCGCCGGGCGGCAGCTAATGAAAAACTGTTTTTT. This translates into CASSRRAAANEKLFF.

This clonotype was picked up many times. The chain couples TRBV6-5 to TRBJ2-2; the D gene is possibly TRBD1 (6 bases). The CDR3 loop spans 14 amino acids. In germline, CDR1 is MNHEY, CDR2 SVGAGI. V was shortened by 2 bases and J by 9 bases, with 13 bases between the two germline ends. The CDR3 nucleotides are TGTGCCAGCAGTTACACCCAACAGGGACGGGAGCTGTTTTTT. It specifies CASSYTQQGRELFF.

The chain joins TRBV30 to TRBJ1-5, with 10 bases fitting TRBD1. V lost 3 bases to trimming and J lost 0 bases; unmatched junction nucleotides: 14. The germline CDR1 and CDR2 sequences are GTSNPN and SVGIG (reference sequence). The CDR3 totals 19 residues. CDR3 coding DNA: TGTGCCTGGAGCCAACCGGGACAGGGGACCCCATATAGCAATCAGCCCCAGCATTTT. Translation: CAWSQPGQGTPYSNQPQHF.

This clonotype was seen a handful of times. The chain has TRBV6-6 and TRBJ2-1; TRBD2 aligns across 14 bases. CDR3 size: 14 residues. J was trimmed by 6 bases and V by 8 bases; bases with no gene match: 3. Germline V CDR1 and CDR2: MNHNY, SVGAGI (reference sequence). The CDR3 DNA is TGTGCCAGCCGGACTAGCGGGAGGTCCAATGAGCAGTTCTTC. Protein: CASRTSGRSNEQFF.

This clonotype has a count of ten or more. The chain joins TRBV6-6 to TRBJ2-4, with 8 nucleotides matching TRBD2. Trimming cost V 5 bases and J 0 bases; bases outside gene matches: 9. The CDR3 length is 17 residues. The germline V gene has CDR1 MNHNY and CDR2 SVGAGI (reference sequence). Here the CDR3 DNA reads TGTGCCAGCAGTAACCGGGGGGGGGACCTAGCCAAAAACATTCAGTACTTC. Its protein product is CASSNRGGDLAKNIQYF.

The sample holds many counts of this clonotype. This chain's CDR3 is CSAGAGTGGNTGELFF. In DNA, the CDR3 is TGCAGTGCTGGAGCCGGGACAGGGGGGAACACCGGGGAGCTGTTTTTT. The V gene is TRBV20-1, the J gene TRBJ2-2; 11 bases align to TRBD1. V was pared by 5 bases and J by 1 base, with 6 bases of the junction left unmatched. This CDR3 has 16 residues. The germline gives CDR1 DFQATT, CDR2 SNEGSKA (reference sequence).

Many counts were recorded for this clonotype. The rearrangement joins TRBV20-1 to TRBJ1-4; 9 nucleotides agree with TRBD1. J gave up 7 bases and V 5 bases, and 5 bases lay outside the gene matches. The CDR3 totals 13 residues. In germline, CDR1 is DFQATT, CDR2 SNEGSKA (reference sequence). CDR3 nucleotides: TGCAGTGCTGCCGGACAGGGGCGTGAAAAACTGTTTTTT. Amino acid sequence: CSAAGQGREKLFF.

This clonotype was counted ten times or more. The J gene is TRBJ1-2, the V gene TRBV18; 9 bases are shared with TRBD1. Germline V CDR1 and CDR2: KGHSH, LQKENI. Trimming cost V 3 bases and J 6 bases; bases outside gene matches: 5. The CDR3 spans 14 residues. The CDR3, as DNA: TGTGCCAGCTCACCGAGGACAGGGGCCGATGGCTACACCTTC. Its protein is CASSPRTGADGYTF.